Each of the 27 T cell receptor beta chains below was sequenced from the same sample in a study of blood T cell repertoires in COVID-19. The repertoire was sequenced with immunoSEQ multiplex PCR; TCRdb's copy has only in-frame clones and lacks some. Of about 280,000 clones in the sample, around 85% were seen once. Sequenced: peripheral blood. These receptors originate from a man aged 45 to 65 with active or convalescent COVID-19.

CDR3 loop: CASSSTGTGVYEQYF. As DNA, the CDR3 is TGCGCCAGCAGCTCTACCGGGACAGGGGTCTACGAGCAGTACTTC. The rearrangement uses TRBV5-1 and TRBJ2-7; 10 positions match TRBD1. The CDR3 has 15 amino acids. V dropped 3 bases and J dropped 3; count of bases not matched to a gene: 6. The V gene's germline CDR1 is SGHRS and CDR2 YFSETQ.

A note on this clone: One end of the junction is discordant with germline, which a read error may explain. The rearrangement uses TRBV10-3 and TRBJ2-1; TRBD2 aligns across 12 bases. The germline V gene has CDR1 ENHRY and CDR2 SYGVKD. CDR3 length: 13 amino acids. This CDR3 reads CAISESGLAGTLF. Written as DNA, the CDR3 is TGTGCCATCAGTGAGTCCGGACTAGCGGGGACCCTCTTC.

The CDR3 spells CASSFRGFPSTDTQYF. DNA of the CDR3: TGTGCCAGCAGCTTCCGGGGATTCCCATCCACAGATACGCAGTATTTT. V gene TRBV7-9 combines with J gene TRBJ2-3, with D possibly being TRBD2 (5 bases). Germline CDR1 is SEHNR and CDR2 is FQNEAQ (reference sequence). The V end lost 3 bases, the J end lost 2 bases, and 15 bases lay between the germline ends. The CDR3 length is 16 residues.

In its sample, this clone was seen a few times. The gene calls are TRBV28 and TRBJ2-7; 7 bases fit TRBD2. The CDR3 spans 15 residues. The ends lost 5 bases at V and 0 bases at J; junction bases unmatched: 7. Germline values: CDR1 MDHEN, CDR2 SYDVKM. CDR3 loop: CASSPPGRGSYEQYF. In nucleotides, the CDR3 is TGTGCCAGCAGTCCCCCGGGGAGGGGCTCCTACGAGCAGTACTTC.

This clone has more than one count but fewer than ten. CDR3: CASSQVRGHGYTF. As DNA, the CDR3 is TGTGCCAGCAGCCAAGTGAGGGGGCACGGCTACACCTTC. The rearrangement joins TRBV14 to TRBJ1-2, with 7 bases aligning to TRBD1. Trimming removed 1 base from V and 8 bases from J; junction bases left unmatched: 4. The CDR3 spans 13 residues. Germline V gives CDR1 SGHDN, CDR2 FVKESK.

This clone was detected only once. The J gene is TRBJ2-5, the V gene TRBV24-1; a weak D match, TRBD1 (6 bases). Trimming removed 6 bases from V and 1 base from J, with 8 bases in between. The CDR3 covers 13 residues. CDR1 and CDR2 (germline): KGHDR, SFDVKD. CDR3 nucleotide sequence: TGTGCCACCAGTACAGGGTCCCAAGAGACCCAGTACTTC. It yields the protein CATSTGSQETQYF.

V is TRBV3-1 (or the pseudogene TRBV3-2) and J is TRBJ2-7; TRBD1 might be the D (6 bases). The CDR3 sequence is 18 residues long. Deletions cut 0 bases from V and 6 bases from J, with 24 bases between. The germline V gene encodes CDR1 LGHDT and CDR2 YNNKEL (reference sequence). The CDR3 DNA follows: TGTGCCAGCAGCCAAGATCCCCTACAGGGATCATCTCCTGGCGAGCAGTACTTC. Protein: CASSQDPLQGSSPGEQYF.

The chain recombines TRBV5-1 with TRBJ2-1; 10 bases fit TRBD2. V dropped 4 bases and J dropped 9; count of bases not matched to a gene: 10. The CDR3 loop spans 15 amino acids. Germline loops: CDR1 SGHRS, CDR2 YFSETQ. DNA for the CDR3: TGCGCCAGCAGCATTCAGCGGGAGGGCCCCCCTGAGCAGTTCTTC. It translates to CASSIQREGPPEQFF.

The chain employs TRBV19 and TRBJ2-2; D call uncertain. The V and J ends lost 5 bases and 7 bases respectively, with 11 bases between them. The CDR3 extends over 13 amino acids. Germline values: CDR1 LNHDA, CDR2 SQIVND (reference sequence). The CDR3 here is CASSSKRGGELFF. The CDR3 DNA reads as TGTGCCAGTAGTTCCAAGCGAGGCGGGGAGCTGTTTTTT. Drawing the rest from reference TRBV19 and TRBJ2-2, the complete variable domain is DGGITQSPKYLFRKEGQNVTLSCEQNLNHDAMYWYRQDPGQGLRLIYYSQIVNDFQKGDIAEGYSVSREKKESFPLTVTSAQKNPTAFYLCASSSKRGGELFFGEGSRLTVL.

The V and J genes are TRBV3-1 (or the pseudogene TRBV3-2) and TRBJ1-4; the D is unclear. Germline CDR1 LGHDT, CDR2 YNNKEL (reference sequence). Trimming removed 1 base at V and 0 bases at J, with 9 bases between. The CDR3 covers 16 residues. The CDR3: CASSQVLPATNEKLFF. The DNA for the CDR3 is TGTGCCAGCAGCCAAGTGCTCCCAGCAACTAATGAAAAACTGTTTTTT.

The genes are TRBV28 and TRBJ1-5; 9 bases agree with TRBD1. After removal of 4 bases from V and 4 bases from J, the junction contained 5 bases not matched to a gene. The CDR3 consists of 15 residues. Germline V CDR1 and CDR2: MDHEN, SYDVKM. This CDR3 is CASSWGTGRNQPQHF. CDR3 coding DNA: TGTGCCAGCAGTTGGGGGACAGGGCGTAATCAGCCCCAGCATTTT.

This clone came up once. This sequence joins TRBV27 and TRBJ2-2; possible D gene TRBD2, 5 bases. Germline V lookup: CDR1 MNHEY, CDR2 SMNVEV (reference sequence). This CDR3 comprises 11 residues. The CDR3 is CGSGRTGELFF. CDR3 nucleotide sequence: TGTGGGAGCGGCAGAACCGGGGAGCTGTTTTTT.

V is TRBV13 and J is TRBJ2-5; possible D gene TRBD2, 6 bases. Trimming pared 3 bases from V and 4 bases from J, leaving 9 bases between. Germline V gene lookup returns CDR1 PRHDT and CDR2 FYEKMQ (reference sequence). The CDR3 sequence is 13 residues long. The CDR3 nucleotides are TGTGCCAGCAGCTTGGGAGCGGGAGAGACCCAGTACTTC. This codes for CASSLGAGETQYF.

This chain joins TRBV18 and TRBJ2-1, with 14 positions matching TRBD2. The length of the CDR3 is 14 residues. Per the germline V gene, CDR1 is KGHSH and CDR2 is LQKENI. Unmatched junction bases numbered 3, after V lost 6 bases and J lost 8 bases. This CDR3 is CASSGLAGADEQFF. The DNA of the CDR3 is TGTGCCAGCTCGGGACTAGCGGGAGCCGATGAGCAGTTCTTC.

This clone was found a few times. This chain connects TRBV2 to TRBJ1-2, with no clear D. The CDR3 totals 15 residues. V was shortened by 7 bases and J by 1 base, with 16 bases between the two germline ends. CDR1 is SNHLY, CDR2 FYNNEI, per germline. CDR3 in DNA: TGTGCCAGCAAACAAAACAGCCCCCTTAACTATGGCTACACCTTC. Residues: CASKQNSPLNYGYTF.

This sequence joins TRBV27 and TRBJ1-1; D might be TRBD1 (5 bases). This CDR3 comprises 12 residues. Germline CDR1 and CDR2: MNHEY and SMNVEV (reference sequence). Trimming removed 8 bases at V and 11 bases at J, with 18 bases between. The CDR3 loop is CASGQGIGVAFF. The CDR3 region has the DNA TGTGCCAGCGGGCAGGGTATAGGTGTCGCTTTCTTT.

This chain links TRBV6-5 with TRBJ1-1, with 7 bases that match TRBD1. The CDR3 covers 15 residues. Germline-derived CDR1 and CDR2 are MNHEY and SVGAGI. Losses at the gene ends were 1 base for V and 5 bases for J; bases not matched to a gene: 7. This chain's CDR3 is CASSYFGAGGTEAFF. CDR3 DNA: TGTGCCAGCAGTTACTTTGGGGCAGGGGGAACTGAAGCTTTCTTT.

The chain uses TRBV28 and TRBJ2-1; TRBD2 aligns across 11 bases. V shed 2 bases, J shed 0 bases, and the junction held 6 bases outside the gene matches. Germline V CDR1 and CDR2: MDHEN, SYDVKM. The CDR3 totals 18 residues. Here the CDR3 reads CASSLGRLAGISYNEQFF. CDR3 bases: TGTGCCAGCAGTTTAGGTAGACTAGCGGGGATCTCCTACAATGAGCAGTTCTTC.

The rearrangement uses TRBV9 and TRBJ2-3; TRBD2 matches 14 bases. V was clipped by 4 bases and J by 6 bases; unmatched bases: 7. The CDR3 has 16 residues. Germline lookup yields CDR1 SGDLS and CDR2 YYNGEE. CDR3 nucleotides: TGTGCCAGCAGCCCCGGGACTAGCGGGAGCAGGGATACGCAGTATTTT. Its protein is CASSPGTSGSRDTQYF.

CDR3 region: CASSIPGHRLFSGNTIYF. DNA of the CDR3: TGTGCCAGTAGTATACCGGGACACCGACTATTCTCTGGAAACACCATATATTTT. This chain uses TRBV19 with TRBJ1-3, with D perhaps TRBD1 (6 bases). Germline V gene lookup returns CDR1 LNHDA and CDR2 SQIVND (reference sequence). Deletions cut 2 bases from V and 0 bases from J, with 17 bases between. The CDR3 is 18 amino acids.

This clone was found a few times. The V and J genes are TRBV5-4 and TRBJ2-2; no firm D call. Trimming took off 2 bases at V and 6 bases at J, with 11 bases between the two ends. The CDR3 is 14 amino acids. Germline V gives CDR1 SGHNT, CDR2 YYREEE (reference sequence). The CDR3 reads CASSFGRLPGELFF. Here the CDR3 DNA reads TGTGCCAGCAGCTTCGGCAGGCTACCCGGGGAGCTGTTTTTT.

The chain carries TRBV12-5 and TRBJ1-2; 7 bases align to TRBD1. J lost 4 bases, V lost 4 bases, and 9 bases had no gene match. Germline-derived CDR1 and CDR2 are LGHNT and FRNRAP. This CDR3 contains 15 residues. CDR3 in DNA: TGTGCTAGTGGTTCAACAGGGGTTGAATTCTATGGCTACACCTTC. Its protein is CASGSTGVEFYGYTF.

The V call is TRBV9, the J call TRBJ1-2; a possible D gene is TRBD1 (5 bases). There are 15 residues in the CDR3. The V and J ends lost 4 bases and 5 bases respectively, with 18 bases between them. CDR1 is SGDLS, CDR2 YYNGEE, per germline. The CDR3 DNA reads TGTGCCAGCAGCTCGAAGGACGGGGGAGTGTATGGCTACACCTTC. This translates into CASSSKDGGVYGYTF.

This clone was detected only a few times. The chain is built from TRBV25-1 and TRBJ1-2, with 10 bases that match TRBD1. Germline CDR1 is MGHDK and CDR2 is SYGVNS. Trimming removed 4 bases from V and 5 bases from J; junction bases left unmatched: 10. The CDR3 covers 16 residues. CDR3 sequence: CASSGLTGGEMYGYTF. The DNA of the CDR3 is TGTGCCAGCAGTGGTTTGACAGGGGGCGAAATGTATGGCTACACCTTC.

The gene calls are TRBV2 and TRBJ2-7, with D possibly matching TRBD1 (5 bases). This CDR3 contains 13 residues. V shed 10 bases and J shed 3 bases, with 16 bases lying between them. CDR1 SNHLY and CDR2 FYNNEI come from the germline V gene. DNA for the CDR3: TGTGCCATCAAGGCTTCCAGGGACTACGAGCAGTACTTC. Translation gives CAIKASRDYEQYF.

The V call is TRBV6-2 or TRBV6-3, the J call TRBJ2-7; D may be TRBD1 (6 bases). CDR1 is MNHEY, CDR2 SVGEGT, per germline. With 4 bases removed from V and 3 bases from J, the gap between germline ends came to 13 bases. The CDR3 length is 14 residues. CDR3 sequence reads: CASSSPGQNYEQYF. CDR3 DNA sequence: TGTGCCAGCAGTTCCCCAGGACAGAACTACGAGCAGTACTTC.

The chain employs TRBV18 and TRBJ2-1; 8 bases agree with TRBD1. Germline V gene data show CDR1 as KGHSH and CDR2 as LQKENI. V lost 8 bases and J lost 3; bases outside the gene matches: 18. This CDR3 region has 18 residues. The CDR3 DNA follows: TGTGCCAGCACCCTAATAACCACAGGGGGAGAGAACTACAATGAGCAGTTCTTC. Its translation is CASTLITTGGENYNEQFF.